Described below is a single T cell receptor beta chain sequence and its context. The sample is drawn from a study of blood T cell repertoires in COVID-19. Background on the study: COVID-19 samples from acute and convalescent phases originated in the United States, Italy and Spain.

The germline V gene has CDR1 SGHVS and CDR2 FQNEAQ. Trimming took 6 bases from V and 5 from J; bases not matched to a gene: 2. This CDR3 comprises 13 residues. The data were produced by immunoSEQ multiplex PCR, yet TCRdb's version contains in-frame clones alone and is incomplete. The sample consists of about 150,000 clones, over 65% of them appearing once. V usage is TRBV7-8 and J usage is TRBJ1-5, with 9 bases identical to TRBD1. The sequencing input was peripheral blood. The origin of this receptor is a man between 65 and 80 years old with acute or convalescent COVID-19. The CDR3 here is CASSRDRDQPQHF. CDR3 bases: TGTGCCAGCAGTCGGGACAGGGATCAGCCCCAGCATTTT.